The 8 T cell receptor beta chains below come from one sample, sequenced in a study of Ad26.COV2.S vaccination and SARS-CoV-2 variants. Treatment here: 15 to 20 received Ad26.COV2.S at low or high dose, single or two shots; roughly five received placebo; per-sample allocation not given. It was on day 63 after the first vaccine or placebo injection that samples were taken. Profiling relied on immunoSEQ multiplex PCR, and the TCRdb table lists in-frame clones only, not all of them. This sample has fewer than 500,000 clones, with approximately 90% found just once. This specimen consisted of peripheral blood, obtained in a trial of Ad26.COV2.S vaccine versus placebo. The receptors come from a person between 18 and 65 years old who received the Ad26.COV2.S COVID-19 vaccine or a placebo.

CDR3 nucleotides: TGTGCCAGCAGCCAAGATAGGGCTACCTATGGCTACACCTTC. It specifies CASSQDRATYGYTF. The chain uses TRBV3-1 (or the pseudogene TRBV3-2) and TRBJ1-2; no clear D gene. The germline V gene has CDR1 LGHDT and CDR2 YNNKEL (reference sequence). The CDR3 runs 14 residues. V was cut by 0 bases and J by 4 bases, with 9 bases left in between.

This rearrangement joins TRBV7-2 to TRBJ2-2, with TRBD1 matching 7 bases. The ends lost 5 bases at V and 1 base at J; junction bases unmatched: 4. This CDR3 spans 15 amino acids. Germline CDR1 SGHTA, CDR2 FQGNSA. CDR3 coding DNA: TGTGCCAGCAGCCCCCCAGGGGGGAACACCGGGGAGCTGTTTTTT. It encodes CASSPPGGNTGELFF.

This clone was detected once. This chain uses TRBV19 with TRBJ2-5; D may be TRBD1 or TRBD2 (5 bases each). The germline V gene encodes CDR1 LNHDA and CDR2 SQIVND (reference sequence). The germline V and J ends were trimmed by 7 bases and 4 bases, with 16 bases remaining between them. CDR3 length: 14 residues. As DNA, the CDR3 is TGTGCCAGTACCACCCATGGGACGGGAGAGACCCAGTACTTC. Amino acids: CASTTHGTGETQYF.

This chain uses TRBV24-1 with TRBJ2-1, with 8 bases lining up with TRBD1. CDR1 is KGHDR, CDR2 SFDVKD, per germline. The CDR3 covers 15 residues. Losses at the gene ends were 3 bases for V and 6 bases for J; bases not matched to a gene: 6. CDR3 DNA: TGTGCCACCAGTGATCGACCCGACAGGGGCAATGAGCAGTTCTTC. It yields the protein CATSDRPDRGNEQFF.

The CDR3 reads CASSFTGGGNPGELFF. Written as DNA, the CDR3 is TGTGCCAGCAGCTTTACAGGGGGCGGGAATCCCGGGGAGCTGTTTTTT. The rearrangement uses TRBV5-6 and TRBJ2-2; 9 bases align to TRBD1. Germline V gene data show CDR1 as SGHDT and CDR2 as YYEEEE. Unmatched junction bases numbered 8, after V lost 2 bases and J lost 6 bases. The length of the CDR3 is 16 residues.

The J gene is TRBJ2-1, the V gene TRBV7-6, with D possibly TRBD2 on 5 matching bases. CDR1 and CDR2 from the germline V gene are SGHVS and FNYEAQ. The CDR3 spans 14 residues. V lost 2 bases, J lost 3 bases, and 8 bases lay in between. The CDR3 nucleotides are TGTGCCAGCAGCTTATCGGGGTTCTACAATGAGCAGTTCTTC. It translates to CASSLSGFYNEQFF.

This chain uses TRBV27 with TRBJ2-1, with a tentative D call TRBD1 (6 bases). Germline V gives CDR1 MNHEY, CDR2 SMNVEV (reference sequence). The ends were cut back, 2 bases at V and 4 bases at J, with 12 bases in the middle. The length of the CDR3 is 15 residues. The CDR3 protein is CASSLRTTGYNEQFF. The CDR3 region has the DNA TGTGCCAGCAGTTTACGGACAACAGGGTACAATGAGCAGTTCTTC.

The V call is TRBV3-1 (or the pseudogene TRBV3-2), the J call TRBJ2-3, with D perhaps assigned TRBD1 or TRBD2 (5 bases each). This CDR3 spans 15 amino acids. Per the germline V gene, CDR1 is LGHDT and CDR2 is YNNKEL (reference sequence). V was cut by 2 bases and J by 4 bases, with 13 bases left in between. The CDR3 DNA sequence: TGTGCCAGCAGCCAAAACCCCGGGGCGTCAGATACGCAGTATTTT. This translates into CASSQNPGASDTQYF.